The clone carrying this T cell receptor beta chain was counted a few times. A read error may produce the germline difference seen at one junction end. This specimen belongs to a study of tumor-infiltrating lymphocytes in primary liver carcinoma. Blood RNA came from unsorted whole blood; germline DNA was also extracted. TCR beta cDNA was made from around 520 ng total RNA with a constant-region primer. TCR beta libraries came from three nested multiplex PCR rounds using slightly modified ARM-PCR. Amplification in the first two PCR rounds was performed using TRBV1-TRBV30 forward primers and a C-beta reverse primer for 10 cycles each. MiXCR, applied by TCRdb to the multiplex PCR reads, yields one record per CDR3 protein. The sample lists approximately 310,000 distinct CDR3 sequences; roughly two thirds were seen once. The CDR3 contains 15 residues. Per germline, CDR1 MNHEY and CDR2 SVGAGI.

The chain is built from TRBV6-5 and TRBJ2-1, with TRBD2 matching 7 bases. The sample comprised peripheral blood. The TCR comes from a man aged 40-49 years with primary liver carcinoma and hepatitis B virus infection. CDR3 nucleotides: TGTGTCAGCAGTTACGCGCCTAGCGGCTACAATGAGCAGTTCTTC. Translated, it gives CVSSYAPSGYNEQFF.